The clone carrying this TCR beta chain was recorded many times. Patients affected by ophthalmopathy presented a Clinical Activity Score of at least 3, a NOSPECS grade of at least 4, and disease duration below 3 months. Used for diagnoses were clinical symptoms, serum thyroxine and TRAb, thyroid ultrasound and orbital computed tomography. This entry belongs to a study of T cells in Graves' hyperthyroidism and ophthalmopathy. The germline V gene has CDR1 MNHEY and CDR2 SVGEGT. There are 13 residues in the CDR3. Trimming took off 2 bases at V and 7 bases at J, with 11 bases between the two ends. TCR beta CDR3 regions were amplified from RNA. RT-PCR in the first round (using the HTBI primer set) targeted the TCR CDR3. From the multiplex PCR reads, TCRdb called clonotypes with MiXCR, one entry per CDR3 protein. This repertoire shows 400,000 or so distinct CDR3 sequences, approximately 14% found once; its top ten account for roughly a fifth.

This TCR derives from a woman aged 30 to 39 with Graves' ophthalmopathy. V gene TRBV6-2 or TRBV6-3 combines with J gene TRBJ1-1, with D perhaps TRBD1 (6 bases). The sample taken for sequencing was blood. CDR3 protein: CASSYRRTVEAFF. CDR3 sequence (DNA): TGTGCCAGCAGTTACCGGCGGACAGTTGAAGCTTTCTTT.